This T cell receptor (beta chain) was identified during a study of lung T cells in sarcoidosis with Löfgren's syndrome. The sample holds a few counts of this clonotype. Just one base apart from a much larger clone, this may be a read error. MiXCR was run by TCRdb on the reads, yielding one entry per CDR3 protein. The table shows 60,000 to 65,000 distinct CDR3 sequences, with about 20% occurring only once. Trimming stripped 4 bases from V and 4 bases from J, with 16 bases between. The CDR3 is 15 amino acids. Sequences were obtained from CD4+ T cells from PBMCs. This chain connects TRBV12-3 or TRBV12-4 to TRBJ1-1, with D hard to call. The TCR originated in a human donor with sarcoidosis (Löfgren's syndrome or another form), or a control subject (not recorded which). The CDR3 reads CASSSPRQASTEAFF. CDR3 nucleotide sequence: TGTGCCAGCAGTTCCCCTCGGCAGGCGAGCACTGAAGCTTTCTTT.